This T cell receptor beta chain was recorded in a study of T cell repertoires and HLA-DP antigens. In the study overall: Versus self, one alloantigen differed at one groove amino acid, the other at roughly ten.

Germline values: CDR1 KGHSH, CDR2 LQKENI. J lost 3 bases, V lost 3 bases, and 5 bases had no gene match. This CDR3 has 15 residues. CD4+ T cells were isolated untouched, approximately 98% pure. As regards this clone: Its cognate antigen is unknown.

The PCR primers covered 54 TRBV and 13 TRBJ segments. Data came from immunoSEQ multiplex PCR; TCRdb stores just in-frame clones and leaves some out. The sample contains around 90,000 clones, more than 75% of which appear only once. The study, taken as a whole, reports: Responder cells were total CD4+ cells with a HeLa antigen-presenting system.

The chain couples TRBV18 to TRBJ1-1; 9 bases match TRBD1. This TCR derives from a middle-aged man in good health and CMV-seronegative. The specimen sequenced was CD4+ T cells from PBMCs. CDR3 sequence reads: CASSPDRGTDTEAFF. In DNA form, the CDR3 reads TGTGCCAGCTCACCGGACAGGGGCACGGACACTGAAGCTTTCTTT.